Below, 17 T cell receptor beta chains from the same sample are listed, as sequenced in a study of graft-versus-host responses after intestinal transplantation. The protocol was immunoSEQ multiplex PCR, while the TCRdb copy is restricted to in-frame clones and leaves out a portion. In the table there are more than 80,000 clones, about 85% of which are singletons. Their antigens remain unidentified. Material: unstimulated CD4+ T cells sorted from spleen or lymph node cells, obtained before transplant. The receptors were sampled from a human donor who was the organ donor for an intestinal transplant.

The V call is TRBV6-1, the J call TRBJ1-4; no clear D. CDR1 is MNHNS and CDR2 is SASEGT in the germline V gene. The CDR3 spans 14 residues. Trimming removed 2 bases from V and 8 bases from J, with 12 bases in between. CDR3 in DNA: TGTGCCAGCAGTGAAACGCAGGCGGGGGAAAAACTGTTTTTT. This codes for CASSETQAGEKLFF.

The rearrangement uses TRBV6-1 and TRBJ2-2; D perhaps matches TRBD1 (6 bases). Trimming shortened V by 2 bases and J by 6 bases, and 13 bases separated the two germline ends. This CDR3 has 15 amino acids. CDR1 and CDR2 (germline): MNHNS, SASEGT. The CDR3 spells CASSEPGERAGELFF. The CDR3 coding sequence is TGTGCCAGCAGTGAACCAGGGGAGAGGGCCGGGGAGCTGTTTTTT.

This chain's CDR3 is CASSLFRGGYTF. The CDR3 DNA is TGTGCCAGCAGCTTGTTTCGGGGTGGCTACACCTTC. The V gene is TRBV5-8, the J gene TRBJ1-2; no clear D gene. V was pared by 1 base and J by 7 bases, with 8 bases between. The CDR3 has 12 amino acids. Germline assignment: CDR1 SGHTS and CDR2 YDEGEE.

The rearrangement links TRBV5-4 to TRBJ2-3; weak D call: TRBD1 (6 bases). The CDR3 totals 12 residues. Germline loops: CDR1 SGHNT, CDR2 YYREEE (reference sequence). Trimming left V 4 bases short and J 4 bases short, with 7 bases between. The chain's CDR3 is CASSGGPDTQYF. In nucleotides, the CDR3 is TGTGCCAGCAGCGGGGGCCCAGATACGCAGTATTTT.

The chain joins TRBV2 to TRBJ2-3; TRBD2 agrees at 9 bases. The CDR3 has 13 amino acids. J gave up 4 bases and V 6 bases, and 2 bases lay outside the gene matches. CDR1 and CDR2 (germline): SNHLY, FYNNEI. The CDR3 DNA sequence: TGTGCCAGCAGCGCGGGGGGGGCAGATACGCAGTATTTT. Protein sequence: CASSAGGADTQYF.

This chain joins TRBV5-8 and TRBJ1-5; 7 bases agree with TRBD1. The V gene end was trimmed by 0 bases and the J gene end by 5 bases; junction bases not matched to a gene: 17. The CDR3 is 19 residues long. Germline V gene sequence: CDR1 SGHTS, CDR2 YDEGEE. The CDR3 nucleotides read TGTGCCAGCAGCTTGGGACAGGGTGCCTTTGCGAGCCCCGATCAGCCCCAGCATTTT. This codes for CASSLGQGAFASPDQPQHF.

The chain recombines TRBV7-8 with TRBJ1-6; D gene uncertain. Germline V lookup: CDR1 SGHVS, CDR2 FQNEAQ. The CDR3 has 14 amino acids. The ends were cut back, 10 bases at V and 9 bases at J, with 19 bases in the middle. The CDR3 nucleotides are TGTGCCACTGGGCTGGAAGCCCATGCTTCACCCCTCCACTTT. Translated, it gives CATGLEAHASPLHF. Full variable domain (rest looked up from reference TRBV7-8 and TRBJ1-6): GAGVSQSPRYKVAKRGQDVALRCDPISGHVSLFWYQQALGQGPEFLTYFQNEAQLDKSGLPSDRFFAERPEGSVSTLKIQRTQQEDSAVYLCATGLEAHASPLHFGNGTRLTVT.

The genes are TRBV29-1 and TRBJ2-7; D possibly corresponds to TRBD1 (6 bases). CDR3 size: 11 residues. The V end was cut by 6 bases, the J end by 5 bases, with 11 bases between. Germline V gene sequence: CDR1 SQVTM, CDR2 ANQGSEA. The CDR3 is CSVHRDHEQYF. In nucleotides, the CDR3 is TGCAGCGTCCACAGGGACCACGAGCAGTACTTC.

The chain couples TRBV7-9 to TRBJ2-1; TRBD2 is a possible D gene (5 bases). CDR1 SEHNR and CDR2 FQNEAQ come from the germline V gene (reference sequence). Trimming took off 5 bases at V and 7 bases at J, with 15 bases between the two ends. This CDR3 is 14 amino acids long. CDR3 sequence reads: CASSPRGFRNEQFF. In DNA form, the CDR3 reads TGTGCCAGCAGCCCTAGAGGGTTCAGAAATGAGCAGTTCTTC.

CDR3 coding DNA: TGTGCCAGCTCACCTGGATGGACAGGGTACACTGAAGCTTTCTTT. It is translated as CASSPGWTGYTEAFF. This chain uses TRBV18 with TRBJ1-1; TRBD1 matches at 8 bases. The germline gives CDR1 KGHSH, CDR2 LQKENI. Trimming took 3 bases from V and 3 from J; bases not matched to a gene: 6. The CDR3 length is 15 residues.

The chain joins TRBV5-1 to TRBJ2-3; TRBD2 aligns across 10 bases. Looked up from germline, CDR1 is SGHRS and CDR2 is YFSETQ. V shed 4 bases, J shed 6 bases, and the junction held 11 bases outside the gene matches. The CDR3 sequence is 16 residues long. CDR3 coding DNA: TGCGCCAGCAGCGCAAGACTAGCGGGTCTAGGGGATACGCAGTATTTT. Translating it yields CASSARLAGLGDTQYF.

The chain couples TRBV9 to TRBJ2-1; the match to TRBD2 covers 7 bases. The CDR3 runs 15 residues. Trimming took 3 bases from V and 0 from J; bases not matched to a gene: 3. The germline CDR1 and CDR2 sequences are SGDLS and YYNGEE. This chain's CDR3 is CASSAGDYSYNEQFF. In nucleotides, the CDR3 is TGTGCCAGCAGCGCGGGGGACTACTCCTACAATGAGCAGTTCTTC.

The chain recombines TRBV30 with TRBJ2-2; D is possibly TRBD2 (6 bases). Germline-derived CDR1 and CDR2 are GTSNPN and SVGIG (reference sequence). CDR3 size: 15 residues. Trimming left V 0 bases short and J 2 bases short, with 10 bases between. This CDR3 reads CAWSVTGGNTGELFF. The DNA of the CDR3 is TGTGCCTGGAGTGTAACCGGGGGTAACACCGGGGAGCTGTTTTTT.

The chain combines TRBV5-1 with TRBJ1-3; D might be TRBD1 (5 bases). Germline CDR1 is SGHRS and CDR2 is YFSETQ. The CDR3 contains 15 residues. V gave up 0 bases and J gave up 1 base, with 8 bases separating them. CDR3 amino acids: CASSLGSGSGNTIYF. The DNA of the CDR3 is TGCGCCAGCAGCTTGGGATCAGGGTCTGGAAACACCATATATTTT.

The V gene is TRBV25-1, the J gene TRBJ1-5; D might be TRBD1 (5 bases). The CDR3 extends over 14 amino acids. Germline V gene data show CDR1 as MGHDK and CDR2 as SYGVNS. V shed 3 bases and J shed 6 bases, with 12 bases lying between them. The CDR3 DNA follows: TGTGCCAGCAGTGACGCCGCGGGGGTTCAGCCCCAGCATTTT. Its translation is CASSDAAGVQPQHF.

The V gene is TRBV7-9, the J gene TRBJ2-5; D is ambiguous. Trimming took 1 base from V and 3 from J, leaving 12 bases between them. The CDR3 totals 15 residues. Germline CDR1 and CDR2: SEHNR and FQNEAQ (reference sequence). The CDR3 sequence: CASSLGLVIEETQYF. The DNA for the CDR3 is TGTGCCAGCAGCTTAGGTCTAGTAATAGAAGAGACCCAGTACTTC. Full variable domain (outside the CDR3, taken from reference TRBV7-9 and TRBJ2-5): DTGVSQNPRHKITKRGQNVTFRCDPISEHNRLYWYRQTLGQGPEFLTYFQNEAQLEKSRLLSDRFSAERPKGSFSTLEIQRTEQGDSAMYLCASSLGLVIEETQYFGPGTRLLVL.

The chain is built from TRBV28 and TRBJ2-6; D is possibly TRBD1 (6 bases). Germline V CDR1 and CDR2: MDHEN, SYDVKM. The CDR3 extends over 17 amino acids. Trimming removed 8 bases from V and 0 bases from J, with 17 bases in between. The CDR3 region is CASGGQPPYSGANVLTF. Here the CDR3 DNA reads TGTGCCAGCGGCGGACAGCCGCCCTACTCTGGGGCCAACGTCCTGACTTTC.